A single sample is the source of the 7 T cell receptor beta chains below, sequenced in a study of blood T cell repertoires in COVID-19 (dated by TCRdb to 2018 to 2020). The method behind the library was the immunoSEQ multiplex PCR assay. In its TCRdb copy, this immuneACCESS table keeps in-frame sequences only and misses some clones. Where compared with another copy, unresolved V genes explain less than half of these, and the others have no known cause. The sample records about 180,000 clones, 88% of which are singletons. Jointly, the top ten make up roughly 9% of the sample. Sequenced sample: PBMCs or T cells enriched from blood (not recorded which). Every receptor here comes from a woman between 18 and 30 years old who had recovered from COVID-19.

This clone came up once. The chain combines TRBV18 with TRBJ1-3; D is unresolved. The CDR3 sequence is 16 residues long. Trimming removed 0 bases from V and 1 base from J, with 10 bases in between. Germline lookup yields CDR1 KGHSH and CDR2 LQKENI. CDR3 nucleotides: TGTGCCAGCTCACCACCGGTGAGAGATTCTGGAAACACCATATATTTT. Amino acid sequence: CASSPPVRDSGNTIYF.

V gene TRBV7-9 combines with J gene TRBJ1-1; D is unresolved. Trimming shortened V by 6 bases and J by 4 bases, and 9 bases separated the two germline ends. The CDR3 spans 12 residues. Germline V gene data show CDR1 as SEHNR and CDR2 as FQNEAQ (reference sequence). The DNA of the CDR3 is TGTGCCAGCAGGGAGACGACCACTGAAGCTTTCTTT. The encoded protein is CASRETTTEAFF.

This clone has only a few counts. The chain links TRBV7-9 to TRBJ1-2; the D gene is possibly TRBD1 (6 bases). Trimming took 1 base from V and 8 from J, leaving 14 bases between them. The V gene's germline CDR1 is SEHNR and CDR2 FQNEAQ (reference sequence). The CDR3 is 14 amino acids. The CDR3: CASSLEAGAKGYTF. The CDR3 DNA reads TGTGCCAGCAGCTTAGAGGCAGGGGCTAAAGGCTACACCTTC.

The chain links TRBV7-2 to TRBJ1-4; the match to TRBD1 covers 7 bases. The germline V gene encodes CDR1 SGHTA and CDR2 FQGNSA. With V trimmed by 5 bases and J by 8 bases, 5 bases remained unmatched. CDR3 size: 13 residues. This CDR3 reads CASSTSGGEKLFF. CDR3 nucleotides: TGTGCCAGCAGCACCTCAGGGGGAGAAAAACTGTTTTTT.

The rearrangement links TRBV4-3 to TRBJ2-1; 13 bases are a match to TRBD2. The length of the CDR3 is 18 residues. From germline, CDR1 is LGHNA and CDR2 YSLEER. V was clipped by 0 bases and J by 0 bases; unmatched bases: 2. The CDR3 loop reads CASSQETSGGSSYNEQFF. DNA of the CDR3: TGCGCCAGCAGCCAAGAGACTAGCGGGGGGTCCTCCTACAATGAGCAGTTCTTC.

The gene calls are TRBV30 and TRBJ1-5; no firm D call. Deletions cut 1 base from V and 6 bases from J, with 10 bases between. The CDR3 length is 13 residues. Germline V CDR1 and CDR2: GTSNPN, SVGIG (reference sequence). The CDR3 DNA sequence: TGTGCCTGGAGTGCTGACCGAGGTCAGCCCCAGCATTTT. Translated, it gives CAWSADRGQPQHF. The entire variable domain, with the rest obtained from reference TRBV30 and TRBJ1-5, is as follows: SQTIHQWPATLVQPVGSPLSLECTVEGTSNPNLYWYRQAAGRGLQLLFYSVGIGQISSEVPQNLSASRPQDRQFILSSKKLLLSDSGFYLCAWSADRGQPQHFGDGTRLSIL.

The rearrangement links TRBV30 to TRBJ2-3; perhaps TRBD1 as D (5 bases). The CDR3 has 13 residues. Germline lookup yields CDR1 GTSNPN and CDR2 SVGIG (reference sequence). V was trimmed by 3 bases and J by 3 bases, leaving 10 bases between them. For the CDR3, the DNA is TGTGCCTGGAGCGCATCAGGGACAGATACGCAGTATTTT. Protein product: CAWSASGTDTQYF.